The 25 T cell receptor beta chains below come from one sample, sequenced in a study of early T cells in non-severe SARS-CoV-2 infection. TCRdb called the 5' RACE reads again in MiXCR, with one record for every CDR3 protein. Seen here are roughly 28,000 distinct CDR3 sequences, about 4.5% observed once, and the top ten hold about 5.6%. The sample comprised whole blood. Source of these receptors: an adult who was a healthcare worker with PCR-confirmed SARS-CoV-2 infection or an uninfected control (not recorded which).

There are many counts of this clonotype. This sequence joins TRBV7-3 and TRBJ2-4; no reliable D call. The CDR3 extends over 15 amino acids. V shed 5 bases and J shed 1 base, with 12 bases lying between them. In germline, CDR1 is SGHTA, CDR2 FQGTGA. CDR3 amino acids: CASSPGRSAKNIQYF. The CDR3 coding sequence is TGTGCCAGCAGCCCCGGGCGTTCGGCCAAAAACATTCAGTACTTC.

This clonotype showed up many times. The chain joins TRBV13 to TRBJ2-2; 11 bases align to TRBD1. Germline V gene data show CDR1 as PRHDT and CDR2 as FYEKMQ (reference sequence). J lost 6 bases, V lost 5 bases, and 8 bases had no gene match. The CDR3 runs to 16 residues. In DNA form, the CDR3 reads TGTGCCAGCAGCCCATGGGACAGGGGGTCCTCCGGGGAGCTGTTTTTT. This gives the protein CASSPWDRGSSGELFF.

This clonotype came up many times. V usage is TRBV9 and J usage is TRBJ2-1; the D call may be TRBD1 or TRBD2 (5 bases each). The germline V gene has CDR1 SGDLS and CDR2 YYNGEE. This CDR3 has 16 residues. V lost 2 bases and J lost 0, with 12 bases in between. The CDR3 bases are TGTGCCAGCAGCGTGGACACCGGGGTCTCCTACAATGAGCAGTTCTTC. Protein product: CASSVDTGVSYNEQFF.

This clonotype turned up a few times. The rearrangement links TRBV12-3 or TRBV12-4 to TRBJ2-1; TRBD2 matches 8 bases. V trimming: 10 bases; J trimming: 0 bases; junction bases outside the gene matches: 8. The CDR3 is 15 amino acids. In DNA form, the CDR3 reads TGTGCCACCAGGTCCCTAGCGGGCTCCTACAATGAGCAGTTCTTC. It is translated as CATRSLAGSYNEQFF.

In this sample, this clonotype turned up many times. This chain joins TRBV12-3 or TRBV12-4 and TRBJ1-6; 9 nucleotides align to TRBD1. The V gene end was trimmed by 6 bases and the J gene end by 7 bases; junction bases not matched to a gene: 7. The CDR3 is 15 amino acids. CDR3 region: CASSPRTGANSPLHF. The DNA of the CDR3 is TGTGCCAGCAGCCCGCGGACAGGGGCAAATTCACCCCTCCACTTT.

This clonotype was seen more than once but under ten times. The chain recombines TRBV12-3 or TRBV12-4 with TRBJ2-1, with D possibly matching TRBD2 (6 bases). V dropped 6 bases and J dropped 5 bases, with 17 bases sitting between them. The length of the CDR3 is 15 residues. The CDR3 DNA reads as TGTGCCAGCAGCCCCCGTGCGGGGTTTAACAATGAGCAGTTCTTC. It is translated as CASSPRAGFNNEQFF.

This clonotype occurred many times. The CDR3 sequence is CASTRQGSHEQYF. Written as DNA, the CDR3 is TGCGCCAGCACTCGACAGGGTTCCCACGAGCAGTACTTC. This chain uses TRBV5-1 with TRBJ2-7; 7 bases are a match to TRBD1. From germline, CDR1 is SGHRS and CDR2 YFSETQ. The CDR3 is 13 amino acids. V shed 6 bases, J shed 5 bases, and the junction held 8 bases outside the gene matches.

This clonotype was seen more than once but under ten times. This chain links TRBV20-1 with TRBJ2-4; TRBD2 agrees at 7 bases. The length of the CDR3 is 14 residues. In germline, CDR1 is DFQATT, CDR2 SNEGSKA (reference sequence). V was pared by 1 base and J by 2 bases, with 2 bases of the junction left unmatched. CDR3 loop: CSARGGGTKNIQYF. The CDR3 coding sequence is TGCAGTGCTAGAGGGGGAGGGACCAAAAACATTCAGTACTTC.

Only a few counts were recorded for this clonotype. The chain recombines TRBV29-1 with TRBJ2-1; D uncertain. Germline CDR1 SQVTM, CDR2 ANQGSEA. This CDR3 region has 12 residues. The V gene lost 5 bases and the J gene lost 0 bases, with 5 bases spanning the gap. The CDR3 region is CSVRVSYNEQFF. The DNA of the CDR3 is TGCAGCGTTCGGGTCTCCTACAATGAGCAGTTCTTC.

This clonotype was picked up many times. The chain joins TRBV29-1 to TRBJ2-7, with D perhaps matching TRBD1 (6 bases). The germline gives CDR1 SQVTM, CDR2 ANQGSEA. V was clipped by 5 bases and J by 1 base, with 9 bases between them. There are 12 residues in the CDR3. CDR3 bases: TGCAGCGTTTCAGGGGCGTCCTACGAGCAGTACTTC. Residues: CSVSGASYEQYF.

V usage is TRBV20-1 and J usage is TRBJ2-3, with D maybe TRBD1 (5 bases). This CDR3 spans 14 amino acids. Between the trimmed V and J ends, which lost 2 bases and 0 bases, there was a span of 9 bases. Germline CDR1 reads DFQATT; CDR2 reads SNEGSKA (reference sequence). Here the CDR3 reads CSARQGVSTDTQYF. The CDR3 DNA is TGCAGTGCTAGACAGGGCGTGAGCACAGATACGCAGTATTTT.

In nucleotides, the CDR3 is TGTGCCAGCAGCTTAGCCTTCGACAGACCTAATGAGCAGTTCTTC. Translated, it gives CASSLAFDRPNEQFF. The chain has TRBV7-2 and TRBJ2-1; D is possibly TRBD1 (5 bases). Trimming removed 0 bases from V and 7 bases from J, with 13 bases in between. CDR3 size: 15 residues. Germline V gives CDR1 SGHTA, CDR2 FQGNSA. Variable domain in full (rest from reference TRBV7-2 and TRBJ2-1): GAGVSQSPSNKVTEKGKDVELRCDPISGHTALYWYRQSLGQGLEFLIYFQGNSAPDKSGLPSDRFSAERTGGSVSTLTIQRTQQEDSAVYLCASSLAFDRPNEQFFGPGTRLTVL.

This clonotype was counted at least ten times. The gene calls are TRBV28 and TRBJ2-5; 9 nucleotides match TRBD2. The CDR3 runs to 12 residues. Germline V CDR1 and CDR2: MDHEN, SYDVKM. With 10 bases clipped from V and 3 bases from J, the junction kept 3 bases outside the gene matches. The CDR3 DNA reads TGTGCCACCCTAGCGGGGAAAGAGACCCAGTACTTC. It codes for CATLAGKETQYF.

This clonotype has ten or more counts. The chain recombines TRBV5-4 with TRBJ1-2; 8 nucleotides align to TRBD1. The V gene end was trimmed by 3 bases and the J gene end by 7 bases; junction bases not matched to a gene: 11. Germline values: CDR1 SGHNT, CDR2 YYREEE (reference sequence). The CDR3 is made up of 15 amino acids. CDR3 loop: CASSSRTGSIGGYTF. CDR3 coding DNA: TGTGCCAGCAGCTCCCGGACAGGGTCGATAGGTGGCTACACCTTC.

This clonotype was recorded at least ten times. The rearrangement links TRBV28 to TRBJ2-7; tentative D call: TRBD2 (6 bases). Looked up from germline, CDR1 is MDHEN and CDR2 is SYDVKM. Trimming removed 5 bases from V and 0 bases from J, with 11 bases in between. The CDR3 length is 14 residues. The CDR3 protein is CASSGTQNSYEQYF. The CDR3 bases are TGTGCCAGCAGTGGGACTCAGAACTCCTACGAGCAGTACTTC.

The CDR3 nucleotides read TGCAGTGCTCGAGGTGACAGGCCCCCCTACGAGCAGTACTTC. Its translation: CSARGDRPPYEQYF. The rearrangement joins TRBV20-1 to TRBJ2-7, with a possible D match to TRBD1 (6 bases). Germline assignment: CDR1 DFQATT and CDR2 SNEGSKA (reference sequence). V was shortened by 5 bases and J by 2 bases, with 16 bases between the two germline ends. The length of the CDR3 is 14 residues.

This clonotype is medium-sized by share. The chain employs TRBV10-3 and TRBJ2-7, with 9 nucleotides matching TRBD1. V dropped 6 bases and J dropped 2; count of bases not matched to a gene: 8. The CDR3 has 15 residues. Germline lookup yields CDR1 ENHRY and CDR2 SYGVKD. The CDR3, as DNA: TGTGCCATCAGCACCGGACAGGGGAGTCCCTACGAGCAGTACTTC. As protein: CAISTGQGSPYEQYF.

This clonotype was detected ten times or more. The CDR3 DNA is TGTGCCAGCATTGGAAGGGGGCGCCCAGGCTACACCTTC. Amino acids: CASIGRGRPGYTF. The rearrangement links TRBV28 to TRBJ1-2, with 7 bases aligning to TRBD1. The CDR3 runs to 13 residues. With V trimmed by 7 bases and J by 8 bases, 10 bases remained unmatched. Germline values: CDR1 MDHEN, CDR2 SYDVKM.

This clonotype was seen ten or more times. This chain connects TRBV4-1 to TRBJ2-2; D is undetermined. The germline gives CDR1 MGHRA, CDR2 YSYEKL. The V end lost 3 bases, the J end lost 3 bases, and 17 bases lay between the germline ends. CDR3 length: 17 residues. CDR3 nucleotides: TGCGCCAGCAGCCATGGTTTCGTCCAGGTGGACACCGGGGAGCTGTTTTTT. It specifies CASSHGFVQVDTGELFF.

The table lists this clonotype with many counts. This chain links TRBV29-1 with TRBJ2-7; TRBD2 is a possible D gene (6 bases). This CDR3 region has 11 residues. From germline, CDR1 is SQVTM and CDR2 ANQGSEA. V lost 4 bases to trimming and J lost 6 bases, with 10 bases between them. CDR3 in amino acids: CSVGSGGEQYF. The CDR3 bases are TGCAGCGTTGGATCCGGGGGCGAGCAGTACTTC.

This clonotype has a count of ten or more. The chain carries TRBV29-1 and TRBJ2-7; possible D gene TRBD2, 5 bases. Trimming shortened V by 6 bases and J by 0 bases, and 9 bases separated the two germline ends. The CDR3 totals 12 residues. Germline-derived CDR1 and CDR2 are SQVTM and ANQGSEA. CDR3 in DNA: TGCAGCGTCACCGGGAACTCCTACGAGCAGTACTTC. Translation: CSVTGNSYEQYF.

In this sample, this clonotype turned up many times. This chain links TRBV7-6 with TRBJ1-4; 10 positions agree with TRBD1. The V gene's germline CDR1 is SGHVS and CDR2 FNYEAQ. This CDR3 spans 15 amino acids. V lost 3 bases and J lost 7; bases outside the gene matches: 5. CDR3 in DNA: TGTGCCAGCAGCTTGGGACAGGGGTTAGTTGAAAAACTGTTTTTT. Translated, it gives CASSLGQGLVEKLFF.

J is TRBJ2-7 and V is TRBV27; TRBD1 aligns across 9 bases. With 2 bases clipped from V and 7 bases from J, the junction kept 9 bases outside the gene matches. The CDR3 covers 15 residues. Germline V gives CDR1 MNHEY, CDR2 SMNVEV (reference sequence). This chain's CDR3 is CASSLIHRGLVEQYF. Written as DNA, the CDR3 is TGTGCCAGCAGTTTAATTCACAGGGGGCTGGTGGAGCAGTACTTC.

This clonotype was counted at least ten times. This chain joins TRBV29-1 and TRBJ2-7; 7 positions agree with TRBD2. This CDR3 contains 12 residues. Losses at the gene ends were 4 bases for V and 6 bases for J; bases not matched to a gene: 6. Germline CDR1 is SQVTM and CDR2 is ANQGSEA. The CDR3 protein is CSVGERGGEQYF. CDR3 DNA sequence: TGCAGCGTTGGGGAGCGGGGTGGCGAGCAGTACTTC.

This clonotype was detected ten times or more. The gene calls are TRBV4-3 and TRBJ1-1; no clear D. Trimming removed 0 bases from V and 4 bases from J, with 15 bases in between. CDR3 length equals 16 residues. Germline V lookup: CDR1 LGHNA, CDR2 YSLEER. CDR3 protein: CASSQDRQVAGTEAFF. CDR3 in DNA: TGCGCCAGCAGCCAAGATCGGCAGGTGGCTGGCACTGAAGCTTTCTTT.